Sequencing of this TCR beta chain was carried out in a study of shared clonotypes between healthy human individuals. In regard to this clone: Its specificity is not known.

HIV-negative, healthy adults without recent acute infections or vaccinations were the donors. Repertoires were generated with immunoSEQ multiplex PCR, while TCRdb's copy carries only in-frame clones and drops some. The sample holds just over 2,000,000 clones; roughly 94% are singletons and the top ten take roughly 0.13%. Whole-study findings and limits: The generation probabilities recorded for non-shared clonotypes fell below those of clonotypes shared by all four donors. Generally, naive subsets (rather than memory subsets) showed larger estimated richness.

Germline loops: CDR1 ENHRY, CDR2 SYGVKD. V lost 10 bases and J 0 bases, leaving 15 bases between the germline ends. The CDR3 has 15 residues. V usage is TRBV10-3 and J usage is TRBJ2-2; the D is unclear. The sequenced sample was naive CD4+ T cells sorted from blood. The subset denotes: CD45RA+ positively selected. This clonotype was sampled from a man aged 18-30 years in good health. CDR3 region: CATHIQRTNTGELFF. In DNA, the CDR3 is TGTGCCACGCATATACAGAGAACGAACACCGGGGAGCTGTTTTTT.